This T cell receptor beta chain is drawn from a study of shared T cell receptors in the human thymus. The table came from immunoSEQ multiplex PCR; TCRdb's copy has only in-frame clones and leaves some out. The repertoire holds 600,000 to 900,000 clones, with roughly 88% as singletons. Trimming left V 0 bases short and J 6 bases short, with 4 bases between. The CDR3 extends over 12 amino acids. CDR1 MRHNA and CDR2 SNTAGT come from the germline V gene. Separately, the same data were catalogued under a study of human thymus T cells. As that study records: Thymic samples were excised during corrective heart operations.

The V call is TRBV6-4, the J call TRBJ2-3; D gene ambiguous. The sequenced sample was thymocytes. The receptor's source is a girl in the first two years of life with a congenital heart defect. This chain's CDR3 is CASSDSSDTQYF. The CDR3 coding sequence is TGTGCCAGCAGTGACTCGTCGGATACGCAGTATTTT.